This entry features one TCR beta chain sequence. The data were taken from a study of blood T cell repertoires in COVID-19. Background on the study: PBMCs, B-cell-depleted T cells, or T cells were the source of the cDNA or gDNA that made up the material.

Assay used: immunoSEQ multiplex PCR; TCRdb lists only in-frame clones, some missing. The sample consists of roughly 200,000 clones, 88% of them appearing once. Cohort 3 donors were reported recovered after two negative PCRs, clearance, or symptom resolution. CDR1 and CDR2 (germline): MNHEY, SVGAGI. CDR3 length: 13 amino acids. V lost 5 bases to trimming and J lost 6 bases, with 13 bases between them. This TCR came from a woman in her 30s who had recovered from COVID-19. Sequencing was carried out using PBMCs or T cells enriched from blood (not recorded which). This chain joins TRBV6-5 and TRBJ1-2; weak D call: TRBD1 (6 bases). The CDR3 here is CASSRGAGDGYTF. CDR3 nucleotides: TGTGCCAGCAGTAGAGGGGCAGGGGATGGCTACACCTTC.